This entry is about one T cell receptor beta chain. It has no known antigen specificity. No qualities accompany the bases; no much larger clone lies one base away. This record belongs to a study of T-cell memory formation after mild COVID-19 (dated by TCRdb to about 2021). Study-level background: TCR sequence clusters from the two donors were largely donor specific. The cohort comprised two young, previously healthy adult volunteers, one female and one male. Longitudinal TCRalpha and TCRbeta repertoire sequencing tracked T-cell clones expanding and contracting after mild COVID-19 in two donors.

V is clipped by 5 bases and J by 5 bases, and the sequence between their germline boundaries is 17 bases long. From cysteine to phenylalanine, the CDR3 is 14 amino acids long. Only the CDR3 portion is preserved as DNA: 42 bases, with reading frame beginning at the first base. CDR1 and CDR2 were assigned from the germline V gene (reference sequence) as DFQATT and SNEGSKA. The instrument given in TCRdb is Illumina NovaSeq 6000. Using 5'RACE with constant-segment primers, TCRalpha and TCRbeta cDNA libraries were constructed, with sample barcodes and unique molecular identifiers added in the process. RNA was extracted from every sample with Trizol reagent. Amplification of the libraries took two PCR steps, and the second step added a second sample barcode plus Illumina TruSeq adapters. Sequencing of libraries was performed on an Illumina NovaSeq with 2 x 150 bp paired-end reads. Turning to the authors' computational methods: Demultiplexing of reads and collapsing into UMI-guided consensus sequences were performed with migec v1.2.7. Using mixcr v2.1.11, UMI consensuses were aligned to TRA and TRB V and J templates and then assembled into clonotypes. Clonotypes were classified as expanded or contracted when called significant by both edgeR and NoisET, with noise models trained on biological replicates. edgeR calls used a false discovery rate-adjusted p below 0.01 and a log2 fold-change threshold of 1. As an exploratory analysis of dynamics, max-normalized trajectories of the 1000 most abundant clonotypes were examined with PCA combined with hierarchical clustering. Separately sequenced CD4+ and CD8+ repertoires were used to assign a CD4 or CD8 phenotype to each responding clone. TCRdb reanalyzed the raw reads on its own, using fastp at Q25 for trimming and MiXCR for clone calling, and kept in-frame beta chains. Rows are combined by CDR3 protein, so each entry shows the most common genes and DNA. TCRdb's processing, not the authors', yielded these V and J calls. In this sample the table shows fewer than 350,000 distinct CDR3 sequences, about 15% of which occur a single time. The ten largest clones take up about a fifth of the sample.

What the study reported, not specific to this receptor: The study covered only two mild cases, and larger cohorts including severe cases with pre-infection samples were considered necessary. The detection of some responding clones in pre-infection memory suggests that pre-existing cross-reactive memory T cells joined the SARS-CoV-2 response. Contracting CD4+ clones were located mainly in the CM and EM memory subsets, whereas CD8+ clones were found to be enriched in EMRA. Clones that contracted from day 15 to 85 showed balanced CD4/CD8 phenotypes, whereas a second wave of clones that expanded from day 15 to 37 leaned towards CD4+. Whether the second-wave clones peaking on day 37 were SARS-CoV-2 specific was not confirmed.

Ficoll-Paque density gradient centrifugation was the method used to isolate PBMCs. This receptor was obtained from a man in his late teens or twenties who had mild COVID-19 (a few samples of this study predate the infection). The sample titles of this study are shuffled in the database, so cell type and time point are left out; the donor was told from shared clones. Rearrangement joined TRBV20-1 to TRBJ2-3; the D gene is not confidently resolved. The sample was PBMCs or a T cell subset sorted from them (not recorded which). The CDR3 reads as follows: CSAPPSSGGDTQYF. Read as DNA, the sequence is TGCAGTGCTCCACCCAGTTCAGGTGGAGATACGCAGTATTTT.